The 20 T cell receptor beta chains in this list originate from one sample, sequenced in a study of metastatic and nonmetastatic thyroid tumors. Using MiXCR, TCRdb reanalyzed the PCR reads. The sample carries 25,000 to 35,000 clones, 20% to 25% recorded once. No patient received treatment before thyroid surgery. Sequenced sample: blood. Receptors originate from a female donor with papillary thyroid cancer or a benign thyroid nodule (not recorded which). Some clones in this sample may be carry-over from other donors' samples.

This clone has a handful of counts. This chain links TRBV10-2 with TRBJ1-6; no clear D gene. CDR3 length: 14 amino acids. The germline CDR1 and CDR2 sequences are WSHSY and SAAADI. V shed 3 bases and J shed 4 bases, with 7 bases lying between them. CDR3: CASSDRDYNSPLHF. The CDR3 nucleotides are TGCGCCAGCAGTGATAGGGATTATAATTCACCCCTCCACTTT.

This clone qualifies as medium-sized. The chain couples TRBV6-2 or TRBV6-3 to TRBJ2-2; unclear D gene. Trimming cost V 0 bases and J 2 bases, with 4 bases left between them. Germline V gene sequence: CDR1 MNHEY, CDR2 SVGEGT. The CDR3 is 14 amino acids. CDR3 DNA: TGTGCCAGCAGTTACTCGTTTAACACCGGGGAGCTGTTTTTT. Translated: CASSYSFNTGELFF.

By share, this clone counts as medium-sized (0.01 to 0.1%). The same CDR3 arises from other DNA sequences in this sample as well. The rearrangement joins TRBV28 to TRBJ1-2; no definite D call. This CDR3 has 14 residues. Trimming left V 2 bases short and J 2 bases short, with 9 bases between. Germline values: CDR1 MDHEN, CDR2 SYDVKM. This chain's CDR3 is CASSLIGRNYGYTF. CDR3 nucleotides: TGTGCCAGCAGTTTAATCGGCAGAAACTATGGCTACACCTTC.

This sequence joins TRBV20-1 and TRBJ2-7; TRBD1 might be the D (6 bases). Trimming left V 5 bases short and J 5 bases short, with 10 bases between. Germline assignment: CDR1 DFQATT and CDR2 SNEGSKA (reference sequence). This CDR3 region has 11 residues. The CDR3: CSALRGHEQYF. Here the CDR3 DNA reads TGCAGTGCTCTCAGGGGCCACGAGCAGTACTTC.

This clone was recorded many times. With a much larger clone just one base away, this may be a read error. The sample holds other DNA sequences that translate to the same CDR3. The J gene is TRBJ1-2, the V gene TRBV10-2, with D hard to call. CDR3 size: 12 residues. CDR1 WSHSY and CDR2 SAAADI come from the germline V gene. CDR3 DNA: TGCGCCAGCAGACGAGACGACTATGGCCACACCTTC. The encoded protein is CASRRDDYGHTF.

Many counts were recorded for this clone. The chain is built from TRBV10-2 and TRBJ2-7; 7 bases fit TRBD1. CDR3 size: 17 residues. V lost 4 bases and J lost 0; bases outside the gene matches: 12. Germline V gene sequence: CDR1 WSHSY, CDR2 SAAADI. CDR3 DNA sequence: TGCGCCAGCAGTGGGTTCTCACTCGGGACAGCCTCCTACGAGCAGTACTTC. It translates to CASSGFSLGTASYEQYF.

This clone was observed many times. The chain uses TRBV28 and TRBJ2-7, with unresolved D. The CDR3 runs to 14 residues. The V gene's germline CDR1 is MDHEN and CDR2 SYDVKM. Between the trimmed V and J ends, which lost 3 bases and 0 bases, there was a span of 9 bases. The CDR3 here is CASSFPGNSYEQYF. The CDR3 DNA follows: TGTGCCAGCAGTTTCCCAGGAAACTCCTACGAGCAGTACTTC.

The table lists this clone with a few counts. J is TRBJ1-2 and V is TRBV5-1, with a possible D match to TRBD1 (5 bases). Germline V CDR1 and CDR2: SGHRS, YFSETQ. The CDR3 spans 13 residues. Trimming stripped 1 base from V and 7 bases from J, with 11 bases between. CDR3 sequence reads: CASSLLGGGGYTF. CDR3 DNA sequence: TGCGCCAGCAGCTTGTTGGGGGGTGGTGGCTACACCTTC.

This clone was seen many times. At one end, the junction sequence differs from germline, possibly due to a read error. Written as DNA, the CDR3 is TGTACCAGCAGTTTAGGGGGTTCGGCCCCCCACTTT. It encodes CTSSLGGSAPHF. This chain uses TRBV12-3 or TRBV12-4 with TRBJ1-6; maybe TRBD1 (6 bases). This CDR3 has 12 amino acids.

The CDR3 DNA sequence: TGTGCCAGCTCACCGACAGACTATGGCTACACCTTC. Residues: CASSPTDYGYTF. V usage is TRBV18 and J usage is TRBJ1-2; D possibly corresponds to TRBD1 (5 bases). Germline values: CDR1 KGHSH, CDR2 LQKENI. The CDR3 has 12 amino acids. Trimming stripped 3 bases from V and 3 bases from J, with 5 bases between.

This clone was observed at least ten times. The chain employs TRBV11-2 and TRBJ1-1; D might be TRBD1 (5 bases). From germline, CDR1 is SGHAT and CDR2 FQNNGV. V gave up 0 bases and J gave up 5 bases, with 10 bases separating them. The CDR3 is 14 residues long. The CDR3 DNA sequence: TGTGCCAGCAGCTTAGAAGGGGCTGGTACTGAAGCTTTCTTT. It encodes CASSLEGAGTEAFF. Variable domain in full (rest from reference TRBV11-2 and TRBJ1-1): EAGVAQSPRYKIIEKRQSVAFWCNPISGHATLYWYQQILGQGPKLLIQFQNNGVVDDSQLPKDRFSAERLKGVDSTLKIQPAKLEDSAVYLCASSLEGAGTEAFFGQGTRLTVV.

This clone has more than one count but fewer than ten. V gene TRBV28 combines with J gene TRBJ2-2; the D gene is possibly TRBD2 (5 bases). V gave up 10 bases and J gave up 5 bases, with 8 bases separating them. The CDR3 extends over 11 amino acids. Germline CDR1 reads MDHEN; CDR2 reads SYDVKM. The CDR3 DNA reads TGTGCCACTCGGACTACCGGGGAGCTGTTTTTT. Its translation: CATRTTGELFF.

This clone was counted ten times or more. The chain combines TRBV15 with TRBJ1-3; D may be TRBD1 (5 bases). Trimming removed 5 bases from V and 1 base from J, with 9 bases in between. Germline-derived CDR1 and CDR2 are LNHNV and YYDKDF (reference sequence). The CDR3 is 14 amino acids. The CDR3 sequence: CATSPQGSGNTIYF. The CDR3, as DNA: TGTGCCACCAGCCCTCAGGGTTCTGGAAACACCATATATTTT.

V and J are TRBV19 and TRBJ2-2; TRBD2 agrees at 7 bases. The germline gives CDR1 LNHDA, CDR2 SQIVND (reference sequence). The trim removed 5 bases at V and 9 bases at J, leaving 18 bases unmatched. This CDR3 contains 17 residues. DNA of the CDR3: TGTGCCAGTAGTTCCCCGTGGCGGGAGAGGAACGCCCGGGAGCTGTTTTTT. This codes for CASSSPWRERNARELFF.

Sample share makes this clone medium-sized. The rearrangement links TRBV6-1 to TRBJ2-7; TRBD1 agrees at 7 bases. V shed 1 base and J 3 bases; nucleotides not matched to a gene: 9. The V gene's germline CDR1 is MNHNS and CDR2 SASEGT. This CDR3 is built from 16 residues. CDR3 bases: TGTGCCAGCAGTGAAGGGACAGGAACTACAGGCTACGAGCAGTACTTC. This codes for CASSEGTGTTGYEQYF.

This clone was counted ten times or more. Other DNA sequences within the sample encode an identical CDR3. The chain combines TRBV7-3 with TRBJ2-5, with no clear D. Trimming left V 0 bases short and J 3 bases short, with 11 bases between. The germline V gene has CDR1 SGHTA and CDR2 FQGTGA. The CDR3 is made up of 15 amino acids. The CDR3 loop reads CASSLTGGLEETQYF. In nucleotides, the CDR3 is TGTGCCAGCAGCTTAACGGGTGGGTTAGAAGAGACCCAGTACTTC.

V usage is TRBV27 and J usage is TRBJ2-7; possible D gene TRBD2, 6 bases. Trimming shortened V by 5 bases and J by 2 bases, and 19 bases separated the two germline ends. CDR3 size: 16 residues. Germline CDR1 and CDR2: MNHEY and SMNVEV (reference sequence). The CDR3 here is CASSLSQAGLTYEQYF. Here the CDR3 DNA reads TGTGCCAGCAGTCTAAGTCAAGCGGGTCTAACCTACGAGCAGTACTTC.

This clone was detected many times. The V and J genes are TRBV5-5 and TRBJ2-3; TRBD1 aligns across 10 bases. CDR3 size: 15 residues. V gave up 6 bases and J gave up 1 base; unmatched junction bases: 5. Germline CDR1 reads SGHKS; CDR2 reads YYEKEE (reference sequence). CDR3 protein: CASNIGTGGTDTQYF. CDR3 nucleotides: TGTGCCAGCAACATCGGGACAGGGGGCACAGATACGCAGTATTTT.

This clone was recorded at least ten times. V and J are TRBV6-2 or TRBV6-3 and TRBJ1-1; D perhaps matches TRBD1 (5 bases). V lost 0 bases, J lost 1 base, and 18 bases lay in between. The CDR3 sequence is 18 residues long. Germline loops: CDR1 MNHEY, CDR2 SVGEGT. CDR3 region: CASSYSSGRFGTNTEAFF. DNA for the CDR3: TGTGCCAGCAGTTACTCGTCAGGGAGGTTTGGAACGAACACTGAAGCTTTCTTT.

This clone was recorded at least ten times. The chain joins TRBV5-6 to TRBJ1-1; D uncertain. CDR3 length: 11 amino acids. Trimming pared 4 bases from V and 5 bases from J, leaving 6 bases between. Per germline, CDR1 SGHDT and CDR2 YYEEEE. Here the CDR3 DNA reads TGTGCCAGCAGCCTCGGGACTGAAGCTTTCTTT. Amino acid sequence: CASSLGTEAFF.